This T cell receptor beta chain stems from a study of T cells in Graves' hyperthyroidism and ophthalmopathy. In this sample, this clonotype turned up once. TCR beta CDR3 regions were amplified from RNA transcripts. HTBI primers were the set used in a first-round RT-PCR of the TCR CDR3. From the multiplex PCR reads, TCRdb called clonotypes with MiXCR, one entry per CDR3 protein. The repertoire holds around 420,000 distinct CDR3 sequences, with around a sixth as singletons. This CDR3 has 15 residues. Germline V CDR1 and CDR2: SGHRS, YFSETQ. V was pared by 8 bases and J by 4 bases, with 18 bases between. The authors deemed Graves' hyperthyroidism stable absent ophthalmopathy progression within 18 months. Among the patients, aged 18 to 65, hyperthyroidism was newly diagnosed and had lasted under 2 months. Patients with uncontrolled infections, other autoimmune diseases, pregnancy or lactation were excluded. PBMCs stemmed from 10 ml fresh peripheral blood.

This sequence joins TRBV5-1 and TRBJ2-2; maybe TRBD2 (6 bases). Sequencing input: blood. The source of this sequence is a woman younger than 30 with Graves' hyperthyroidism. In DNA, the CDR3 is TGCGCCAGTAGCCTTGGCGGGGCTGGCACCGGGGAGCTGTTTTTT. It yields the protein CASSLGGAGTGELFF.